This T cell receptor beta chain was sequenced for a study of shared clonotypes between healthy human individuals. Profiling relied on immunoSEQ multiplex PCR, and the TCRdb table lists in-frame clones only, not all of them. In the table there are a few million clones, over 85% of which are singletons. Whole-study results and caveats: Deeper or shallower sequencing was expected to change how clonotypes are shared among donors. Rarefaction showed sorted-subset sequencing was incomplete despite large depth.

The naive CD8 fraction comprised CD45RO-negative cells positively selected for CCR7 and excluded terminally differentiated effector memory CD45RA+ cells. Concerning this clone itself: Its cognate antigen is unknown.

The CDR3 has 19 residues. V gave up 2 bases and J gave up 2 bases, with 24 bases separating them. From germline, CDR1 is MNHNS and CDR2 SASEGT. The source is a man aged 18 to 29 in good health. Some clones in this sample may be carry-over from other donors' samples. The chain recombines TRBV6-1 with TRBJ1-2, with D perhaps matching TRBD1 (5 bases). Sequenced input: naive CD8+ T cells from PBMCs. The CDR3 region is CASSEIGAINTFKNYGYTF. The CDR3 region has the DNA TGTGCCAGCAGTGAAATAGGGGCCATTAATACTTTCAAAAACTATGGCTACACCTTC.